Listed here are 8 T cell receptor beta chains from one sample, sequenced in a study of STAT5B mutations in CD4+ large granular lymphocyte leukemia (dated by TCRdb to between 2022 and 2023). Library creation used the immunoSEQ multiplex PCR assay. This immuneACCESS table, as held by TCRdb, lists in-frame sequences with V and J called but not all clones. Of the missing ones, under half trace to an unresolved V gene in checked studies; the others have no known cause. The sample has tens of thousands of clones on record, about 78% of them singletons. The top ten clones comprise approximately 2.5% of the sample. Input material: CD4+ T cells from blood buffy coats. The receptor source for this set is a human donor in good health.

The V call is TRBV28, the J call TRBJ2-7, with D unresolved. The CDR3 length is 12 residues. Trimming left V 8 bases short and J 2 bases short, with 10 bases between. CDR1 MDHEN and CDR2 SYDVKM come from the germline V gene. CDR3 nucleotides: TGTGCCAGCTCCCGCGGCACCTACGAGCAGTACTTC. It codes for CASSRGTYEQYF.

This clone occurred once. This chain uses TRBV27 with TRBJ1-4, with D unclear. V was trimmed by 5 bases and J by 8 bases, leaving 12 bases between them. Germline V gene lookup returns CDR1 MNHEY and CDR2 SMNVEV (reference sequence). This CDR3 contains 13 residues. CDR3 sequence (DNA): TGTGCCAGCAGTCACCGGGGTAGCGAAAAACTGTTTTTT. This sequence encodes CASSHRGSEKLFF.

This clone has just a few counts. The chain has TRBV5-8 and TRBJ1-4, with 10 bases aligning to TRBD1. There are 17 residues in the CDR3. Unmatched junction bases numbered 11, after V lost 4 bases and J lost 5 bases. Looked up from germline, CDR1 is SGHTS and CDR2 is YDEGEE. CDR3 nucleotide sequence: TGTGCCAGCAGCCAGGGACAGGGGATCCGCGGAAATGAAAAACTGTTTTTT. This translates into CASSQGQGIRGNEKLFF.

The CDR3 reads CASSLVAEWADTQYF. The CDR3 region has the DNA TGTGCCAGCAGCTTGGTGGCTGAGTGGGCTGATACGCAGTATTTT. The V gene is TRBV5-5, the J gene TRBJ2-3; D not resolved. The CDR3 covers 15 residues. Germline-derived CDR1 and CDR2 are SGHKS and YYEKEE (reference sequence). Trimming removed 0 bases at V and 6 bases at J, with 14 bases between.

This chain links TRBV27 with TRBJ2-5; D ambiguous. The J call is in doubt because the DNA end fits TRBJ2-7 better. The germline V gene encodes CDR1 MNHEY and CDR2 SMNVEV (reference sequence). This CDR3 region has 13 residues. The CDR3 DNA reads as TGTGCCAGCAGTACTGGTAGTAGCTACGAGCAGTACTTC. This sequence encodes CASSTGSSYEQYF.

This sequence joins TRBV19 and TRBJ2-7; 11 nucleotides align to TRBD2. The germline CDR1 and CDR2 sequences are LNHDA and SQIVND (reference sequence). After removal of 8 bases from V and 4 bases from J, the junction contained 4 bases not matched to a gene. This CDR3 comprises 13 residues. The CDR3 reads CASATSGGYEQYF. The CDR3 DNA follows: TGTGCCAGTGCTACTAGCGGGGGTTACGAGCAGTACTTC.

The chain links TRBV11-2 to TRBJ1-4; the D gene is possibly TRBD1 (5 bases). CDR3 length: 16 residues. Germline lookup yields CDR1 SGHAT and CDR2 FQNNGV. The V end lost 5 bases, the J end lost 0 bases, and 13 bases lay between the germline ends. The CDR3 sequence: CASSDQQAATNEKLFF. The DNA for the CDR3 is TGTGCCAGCAGCGACCAACAGGCCGCAACTAATGAAAAACTGTTTTTT.

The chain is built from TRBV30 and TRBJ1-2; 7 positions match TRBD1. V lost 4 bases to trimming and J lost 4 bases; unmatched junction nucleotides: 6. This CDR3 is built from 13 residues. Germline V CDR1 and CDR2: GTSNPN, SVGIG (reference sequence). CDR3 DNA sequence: TGTGCCTGGACCCTGACAGGGTCCTATGGCTACACCTTC. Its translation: CAWTLTGSYGYTF.